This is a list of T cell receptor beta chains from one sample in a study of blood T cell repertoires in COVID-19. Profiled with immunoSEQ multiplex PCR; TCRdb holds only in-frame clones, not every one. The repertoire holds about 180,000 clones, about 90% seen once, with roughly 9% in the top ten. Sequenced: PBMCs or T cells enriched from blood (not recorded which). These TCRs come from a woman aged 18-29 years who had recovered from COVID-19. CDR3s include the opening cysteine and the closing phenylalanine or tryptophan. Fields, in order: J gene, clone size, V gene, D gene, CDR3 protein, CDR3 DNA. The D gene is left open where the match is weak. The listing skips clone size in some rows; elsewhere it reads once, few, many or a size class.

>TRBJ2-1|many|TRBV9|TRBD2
CASSVDLAGANNEQFF
TGTGCCAGCAGCGTCGACCTAGCGGGAGCAAACAATGAGCAGTTCTTC
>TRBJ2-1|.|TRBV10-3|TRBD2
CAISSSGGGYNEQFF
TGTGCCATCAGCTCTAGCGGGGGGGGCTACAATGAGCAGTTCTTC
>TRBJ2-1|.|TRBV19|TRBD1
CASSLPGQGINEQFF
TGTGCCAGTAGTCTTCCGGGACAGGGAATTAATGAGCAGTTCTTC
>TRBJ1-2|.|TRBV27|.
CASRGPPGGYTF
TGTGCCAGCAGGGGCCCTCCGGGGGGCTACACCTTC
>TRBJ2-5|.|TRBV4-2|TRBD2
CASSQAGGDQETQYF
TGTGCCAGCAGCCAAGCCGGGGGGGACCAAGAGACCCAGTACTTC
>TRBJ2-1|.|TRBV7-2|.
CASSLAREVNEQFF
TGTGCCAGCAGCTTAGCAAGGGAGGTCAATGAGCAGTTCTTC
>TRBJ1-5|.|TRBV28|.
CASSSKAGIGNQPQHF
TGTGCCAGCAGTTCGAAGGCAGGGATTGGCAATCAGCCCCAGCATTTT
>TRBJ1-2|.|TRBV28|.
CASSNPTGIYGYTF
TGTGCCAGCAGCAACCCCACGGGGATCTATGGCTACACCTTC
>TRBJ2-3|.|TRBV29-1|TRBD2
CSVQGLAVSTDTQYF
TGCAGCGTTCAGGGACTAGCGGTTAGCACAGATACGCAGTATTTT
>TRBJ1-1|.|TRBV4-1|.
CASSQPNRDEAFF
TGCGCCAGCAGCCAGCCAAACAGGGACGAAGCTTTCTTT
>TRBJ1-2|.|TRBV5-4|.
CASSQDRNYGYTF
TGTGCCAGCAGCCAAGACAGGAACTATGGCTACACCTTC
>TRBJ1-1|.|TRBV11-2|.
CASSRRAGTEAFF
TGTGCCAGCAGCAGGAGAGCGGGCACTGAAGCTTTCTTT
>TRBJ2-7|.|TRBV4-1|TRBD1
CASSQARHTGDRTYEQYF
TGCGCCAGCAGCCAGGCCCGGCATACAGGGGATCGGACCTACGAGCAGTACTTC
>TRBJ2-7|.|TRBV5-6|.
CATSDGGYEQYF
TGTGCCACGAGCGACGGCGGCTACGAGCAGTACTTC
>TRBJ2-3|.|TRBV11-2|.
CASSLRTDTQYF
TGTGCCAGCAGCCTACGGACAGATACGCAGTATTTT
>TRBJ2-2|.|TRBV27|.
CASSLTGTPTGELFF
TGTGCCAGCAGTCTCACCGGGACTCCCACCGGGGAGCTGTTTTTT
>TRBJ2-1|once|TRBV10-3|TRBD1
CAISEGDSHEQFF
TGTGCCATCAGTGAGGGGGACAGCCATGAGCAGTTCTTC
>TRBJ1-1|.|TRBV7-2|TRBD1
CASSHSPQGLRTKNTEAFF
TGTGCCAGCAGCCACTCGCCACAGGGGCTTAGAACGAAGAACACTGAAGCTTTCTTT
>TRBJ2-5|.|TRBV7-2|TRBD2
CASSRGGQETQYF
TGTGCCAGCAGCCGCGGGGGTCAAGAGACCCAGTACTTC
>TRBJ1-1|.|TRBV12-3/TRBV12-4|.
CASSFSGTEAFF
TGTGCCAGCAGTTTTTCAGGCACTGAAGCTTTCTTT
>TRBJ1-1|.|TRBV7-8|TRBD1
CASSLQGADTEAFF
TGTGCCAGCAGCTTACAGGGGGCGGACACTGAAGCTTTCTTT
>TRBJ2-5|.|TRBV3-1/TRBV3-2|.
CASSPVGGTETQYF
TGTGCCAGCAGCCCGGTCGGGGGTACCGAGACCCAGTACTTC
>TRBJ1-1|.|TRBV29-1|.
CSVAQGGFPEAFF
TGCAGCGTTGCCCAGGGAGGTTTTCCTGAAGCTTTCTTT
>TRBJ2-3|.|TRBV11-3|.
CASSLGSSTDTQYF
TGTGCCAGCAGCTTAGGTTCTAGCACAGATACGCAGTATTTT
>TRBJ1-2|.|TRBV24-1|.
CATSASPREGYTF
TGTGCCACCAGTGCCTCCCCTCGGGAAGGCTACACCTTC
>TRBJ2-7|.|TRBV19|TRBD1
CASRPGTGSYEQYF
TGTGCCAGTAGGCCGGGGACAGGGTCCTACGAGCAGTACTTC
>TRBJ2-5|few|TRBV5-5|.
CASSLDRGRLEETQYF
TGTGCCAGCAGCTTGGACCGCGGCCGGCTAGAAGAGACCCAGTACTTC
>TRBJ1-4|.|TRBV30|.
CALGQVNEKLFF
TGTGCCCTTGGACAAGTTAATGAAAAACTGTTTTTT
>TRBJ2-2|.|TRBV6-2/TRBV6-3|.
CASSSISGSGTGELFF
TGTGCCAGCAGTAGCATCAGTGGATCGGGCACCGGGGAGCTGTTTTTT
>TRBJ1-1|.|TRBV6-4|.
CASSGDGGLNTEAFF
TGTGCCAGCAGCGGCGATGGGGGGTTGAACACTGAAGCTTTCTTT
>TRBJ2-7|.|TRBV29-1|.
CSVRRAGAYEQYF
TGCAGCGTTCGGCGGGCTGGCGCCTACGAGCAGTACTTC
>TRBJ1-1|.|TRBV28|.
CASSLVGARTEAFF
TGTGCCAGCAGTTTAGTGGGGGCGCGCACTGAAGCTTTCTTT
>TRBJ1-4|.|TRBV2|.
CASRPQPGNEKLFF
TGTGCCAGCAGGCCCCAGCCGGGTAATGAAAAACTGTTTTTT
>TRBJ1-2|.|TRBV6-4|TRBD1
CASRGRGRVYGYTF
TGTGCCAGCAGAGGCAGGGGGCGGGTCTATGGCTACACCTTC
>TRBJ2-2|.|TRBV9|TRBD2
CASSPRSRLAGGPGTGELFF
TGTGCCAGCAGCCCCCGATCGAGGCTAGCGGGAGGGCCAGGCACCGGGGAGCTGTTTTTT
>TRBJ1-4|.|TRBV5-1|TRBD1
CASSLGTGTGGRSEKLFF
TGCGCCAGCAGCTTGGGAACCGGGACAGGGGGGCGGAGTGAAAAACTGTTTTTT
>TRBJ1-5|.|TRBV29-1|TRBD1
CSAQGAEGPQHF
TGCAGCGCCCAGGGGGCGGAGGGGCCCCAGCATTTT
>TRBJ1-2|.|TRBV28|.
CASSLWADNYGYTF
TGTGCCAGCAGTTTGTGGGCAGACAACTATGGCTACACCTTC
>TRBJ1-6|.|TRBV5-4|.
CASSGTQFSPLHF
TGTGCCAGCAGCGGAACACAGTTTTCACCCCTCCACTTT
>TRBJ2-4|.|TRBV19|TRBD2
CASSTSGGTLAKNIQYF
TGTGCCAGTAGTACCAGCGGGGGGACTTTAGCCAAAAACATTCAGTACTTC
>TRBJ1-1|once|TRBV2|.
CASTGGADTEAFF
TGTGCCTCAACGGGGGGGGCGGACACTGAAGCTTTCTTT
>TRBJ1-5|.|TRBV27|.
CASSPTGGRKHF
TGTGCCAGCAGTCCGACCGGGGGGCGAAAGCATTTT
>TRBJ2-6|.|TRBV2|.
CASSYDRSGANVLTF
TGTGCCAGCAGTTATGACAGGTCTGGGGCCAACGTCCTGACTTTC
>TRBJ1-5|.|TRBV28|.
CASRRGGISNQPQHF
TGTGCCAGCAGAAGGGGGGGAATCAGCAATCAGCCCCAGCATTTT
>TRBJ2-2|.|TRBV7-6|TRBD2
CATTRGLAGGLGTGELFF
TGTGCTACCACTCGTGGGCTAGCGGGGGGACTCGGCACCGGGGAGCTGTTTTTT
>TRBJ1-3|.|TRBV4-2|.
CASSQVRVNTIYF
TGTGCCAGCAGCCAAGTCAGGGTAAACACCATATATTTT
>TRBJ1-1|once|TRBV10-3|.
CAISESVTGRAFF
TGTGCCATCAGTGAGTCCGTAACAGGGCGAGCTTTCTTT
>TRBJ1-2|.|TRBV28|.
CASSLLGGYGYTF
TGTGCCAGCAGTTTATTGGGCGGGTATGGCTACACCTTC
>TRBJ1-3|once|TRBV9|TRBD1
CASSVGTGGNTIYF
TGTGCCAGCAGCGTTGGGACAGGGGGAAACACCATATATTTT
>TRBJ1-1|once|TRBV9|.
CASSVASNTEAFF
TGTGCCAGCAGCGTAGCATCGAACACTGAAGCTTTCTTT
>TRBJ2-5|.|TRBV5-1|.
CASSRTAEETQYF
TGCGCCAGCAGCCGAACCGCGGAAGAGACCCAGTACTTC
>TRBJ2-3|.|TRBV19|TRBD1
CASSIGPGQVTTDTQYF
TGTGCCAGTAGTATTGGTCCTGGACAGGTGACCACAGATACGCAGTATTTT